The clone carrying this T cell receptor (beta chain) was counted once. This sample is part of a study of identical twins. The germline V gene encodes CDR1 DFQATT and CDR2 SNEGSKA (reference sequence). The length of the CDR3 is 14 residues. The V gene lost 3 bases and the J gene lost 7 bases, with 16 bases spanning the gap. TCRdb ran MiXCR on the 5' RACE reads and lists one entry per CDR3 protein. The sample lists about 470,000 distinct CDR3 sequences, 24% occurring once. This sample was shared with a second study, whose subject was T cells expressing NK-cell markers.

The source is a woman under 30 in good health. The chain has TRBV20-1 and TRBJ2-4; D may match TRBD1 or TRBD2 (5 bases each). The sequenced sample was CD4+ T cells sorted from blood. CDR3 coding DNA: TGCAGTGCTAGGGCCGGGAAGGGGACGAACATTCAGTACTTC. It translates to CSARAGKGTNIQYF.